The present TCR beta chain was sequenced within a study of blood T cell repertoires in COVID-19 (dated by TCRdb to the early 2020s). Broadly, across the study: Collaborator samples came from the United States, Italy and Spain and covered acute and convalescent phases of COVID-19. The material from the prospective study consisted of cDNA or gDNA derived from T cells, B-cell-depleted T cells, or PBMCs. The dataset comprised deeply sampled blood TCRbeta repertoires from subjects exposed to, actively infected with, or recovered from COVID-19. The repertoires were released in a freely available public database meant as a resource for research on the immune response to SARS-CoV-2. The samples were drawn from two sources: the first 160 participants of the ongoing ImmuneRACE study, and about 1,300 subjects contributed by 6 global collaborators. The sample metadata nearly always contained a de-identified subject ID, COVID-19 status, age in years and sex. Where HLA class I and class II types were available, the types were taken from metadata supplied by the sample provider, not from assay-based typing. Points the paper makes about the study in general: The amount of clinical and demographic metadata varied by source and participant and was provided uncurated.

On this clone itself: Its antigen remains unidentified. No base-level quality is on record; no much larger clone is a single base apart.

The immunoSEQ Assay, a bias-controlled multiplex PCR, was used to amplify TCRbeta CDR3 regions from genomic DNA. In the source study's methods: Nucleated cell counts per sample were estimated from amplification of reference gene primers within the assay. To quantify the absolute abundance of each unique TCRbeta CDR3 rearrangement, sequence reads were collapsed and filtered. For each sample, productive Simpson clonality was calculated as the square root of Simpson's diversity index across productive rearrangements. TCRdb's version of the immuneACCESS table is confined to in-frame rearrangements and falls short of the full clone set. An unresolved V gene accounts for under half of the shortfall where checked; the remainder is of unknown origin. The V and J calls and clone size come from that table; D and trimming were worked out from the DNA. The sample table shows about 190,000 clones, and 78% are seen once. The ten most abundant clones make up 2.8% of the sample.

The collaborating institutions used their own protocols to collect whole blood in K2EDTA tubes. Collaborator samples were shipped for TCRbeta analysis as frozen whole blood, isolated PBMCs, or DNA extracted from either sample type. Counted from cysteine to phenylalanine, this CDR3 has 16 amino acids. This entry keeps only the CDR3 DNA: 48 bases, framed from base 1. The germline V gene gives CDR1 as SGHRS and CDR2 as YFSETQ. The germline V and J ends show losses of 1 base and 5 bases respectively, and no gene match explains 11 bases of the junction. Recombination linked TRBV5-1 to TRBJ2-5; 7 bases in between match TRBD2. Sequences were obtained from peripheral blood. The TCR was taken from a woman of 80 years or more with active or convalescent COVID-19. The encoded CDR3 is CASSLFGGGEAETQYF. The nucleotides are TGCGCCAGCAGCTTGTTCGGCGGGGGAGAAGCGGAGACCCAGTACTTC.